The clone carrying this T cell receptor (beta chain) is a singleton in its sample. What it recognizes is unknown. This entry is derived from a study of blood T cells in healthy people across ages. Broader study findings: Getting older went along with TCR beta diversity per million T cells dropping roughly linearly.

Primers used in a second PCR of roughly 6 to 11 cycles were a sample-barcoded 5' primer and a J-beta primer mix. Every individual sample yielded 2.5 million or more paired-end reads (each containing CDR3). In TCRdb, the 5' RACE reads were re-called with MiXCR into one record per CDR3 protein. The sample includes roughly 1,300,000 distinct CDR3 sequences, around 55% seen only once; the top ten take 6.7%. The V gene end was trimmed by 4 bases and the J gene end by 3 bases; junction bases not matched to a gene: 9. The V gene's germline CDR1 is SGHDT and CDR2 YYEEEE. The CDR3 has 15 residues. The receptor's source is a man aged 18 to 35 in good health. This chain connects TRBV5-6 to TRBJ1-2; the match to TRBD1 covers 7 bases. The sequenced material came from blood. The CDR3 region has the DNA TGTGCCAGCAGCACCTGGGGACAGCTCTACTATGGCTACACCTTC. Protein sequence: CASSTWGQLYYGYTF.